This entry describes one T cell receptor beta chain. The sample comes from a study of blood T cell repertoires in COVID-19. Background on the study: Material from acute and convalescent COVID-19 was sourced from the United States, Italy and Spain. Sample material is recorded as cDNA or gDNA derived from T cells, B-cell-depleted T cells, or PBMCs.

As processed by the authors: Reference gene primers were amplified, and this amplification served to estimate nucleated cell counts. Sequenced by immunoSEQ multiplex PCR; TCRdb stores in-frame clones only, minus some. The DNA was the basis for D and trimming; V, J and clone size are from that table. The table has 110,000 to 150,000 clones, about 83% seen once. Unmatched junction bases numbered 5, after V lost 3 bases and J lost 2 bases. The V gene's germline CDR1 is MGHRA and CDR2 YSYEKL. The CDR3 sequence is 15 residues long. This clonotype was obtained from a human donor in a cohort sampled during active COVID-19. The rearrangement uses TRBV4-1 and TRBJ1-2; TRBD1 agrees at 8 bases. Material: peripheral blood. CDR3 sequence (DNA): TGCGCCAGCAGCCAGGGTCGGGACAGGAACTATGGCTACACCTTC. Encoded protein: CASSQGRDRNYGYTF.